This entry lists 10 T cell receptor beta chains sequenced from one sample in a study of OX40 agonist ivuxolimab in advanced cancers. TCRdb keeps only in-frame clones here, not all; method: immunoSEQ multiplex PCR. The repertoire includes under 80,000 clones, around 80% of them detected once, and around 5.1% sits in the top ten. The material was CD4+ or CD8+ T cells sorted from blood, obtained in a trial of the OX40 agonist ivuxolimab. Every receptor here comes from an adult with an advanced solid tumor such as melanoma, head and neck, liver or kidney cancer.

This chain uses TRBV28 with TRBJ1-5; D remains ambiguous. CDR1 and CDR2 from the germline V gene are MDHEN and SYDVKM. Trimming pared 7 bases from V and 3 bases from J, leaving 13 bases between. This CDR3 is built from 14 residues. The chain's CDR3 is CASNTGSYNQPQHF. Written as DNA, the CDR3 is TGTGCCAGCAACACGGGTTCGTACAATCAGCCCCAGCATTTT.

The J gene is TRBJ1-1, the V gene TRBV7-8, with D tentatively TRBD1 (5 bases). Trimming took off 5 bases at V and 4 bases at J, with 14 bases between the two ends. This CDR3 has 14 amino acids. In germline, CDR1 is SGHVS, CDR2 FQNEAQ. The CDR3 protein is CASSVERGSTEAFF. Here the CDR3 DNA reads TGTGCCAGCAGCGTGGAAAGGGGCAGCACTGAAGCTTTCTTT.

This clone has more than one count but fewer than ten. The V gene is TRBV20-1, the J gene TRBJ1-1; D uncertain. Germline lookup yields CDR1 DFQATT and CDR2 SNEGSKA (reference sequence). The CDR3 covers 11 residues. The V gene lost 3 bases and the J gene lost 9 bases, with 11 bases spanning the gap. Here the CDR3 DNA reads TGCAGTGCTAGCGGATCGGAGAAAGCTTTCTTT. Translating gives CSASGSEKAFF.

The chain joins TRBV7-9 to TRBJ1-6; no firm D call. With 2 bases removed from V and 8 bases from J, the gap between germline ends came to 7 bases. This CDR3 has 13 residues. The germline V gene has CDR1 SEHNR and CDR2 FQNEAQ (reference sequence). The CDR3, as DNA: TGTGCCAGCAGCTTACCTCCCGATTCACCCCTCCACTTT. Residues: CASSLPPDSPLHF.

The CDR3 nucleotides are TGTGCCAGCAGGTATACAGGGGGCCAAGAGACCCAGTACTTC. It encodes CASRYTGGQETQYF. This chain connects TRBV13 to TRBJ2-5, with 8 bases matching TRBD1. CDR3 size: 14 residues. V shed 6 bases, J shed 1 base, and the junction held 4 bases outside the gene matches. Germline CDR1 PRHDT, CDR2 FYEKMQ (reference sequence).

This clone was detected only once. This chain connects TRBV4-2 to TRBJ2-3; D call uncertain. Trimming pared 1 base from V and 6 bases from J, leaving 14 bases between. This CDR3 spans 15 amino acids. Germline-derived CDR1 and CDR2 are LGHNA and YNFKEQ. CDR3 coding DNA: TGTGCCAGCAGCCAAGGGCAGGAGAGTTTGGATACGCAGTATTTT. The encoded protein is CASSQGQESLDTQYF.

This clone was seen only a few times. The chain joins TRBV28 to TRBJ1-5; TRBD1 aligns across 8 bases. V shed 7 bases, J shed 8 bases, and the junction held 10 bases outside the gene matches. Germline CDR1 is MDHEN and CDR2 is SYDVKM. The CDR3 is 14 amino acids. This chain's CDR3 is CASIEGTGKKPQHF. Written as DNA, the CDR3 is TGTGCCAGCATCGAGGGGACAGGCAAAAAGCCCCAGCATTTT.

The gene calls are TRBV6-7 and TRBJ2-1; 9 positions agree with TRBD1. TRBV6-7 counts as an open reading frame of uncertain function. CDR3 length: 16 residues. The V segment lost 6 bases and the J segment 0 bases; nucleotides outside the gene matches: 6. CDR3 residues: CASSPLGQGSYNEQFF. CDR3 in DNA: TGTGCCAGCAGCCCCCTGGGACAGGGCTCCTACAATGAGCAGTTCTTC.

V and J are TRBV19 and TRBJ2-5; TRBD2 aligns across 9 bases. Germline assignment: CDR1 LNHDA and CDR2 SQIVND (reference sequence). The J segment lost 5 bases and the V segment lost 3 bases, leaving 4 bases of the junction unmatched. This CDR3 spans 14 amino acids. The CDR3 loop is CASSMGTSPETQYF. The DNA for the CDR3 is TGTGCCAGTAGTATGGGGACTAGCCCGGAGACCCAGTACTTC.

The CDR3 here is CASSLLPGSGTDTQYF. In DNA, the CDR3 is TGTGCCAGCAGCTTACTCCCGGGTTCGGGGACAGATACGCAGTATTTT. This chain joins TRBV7-2 and TRBJ2-3, with D possibly matching TRBD2 (5 bases). V was shortened by 2 bases and J by 3 bases, with 15 bases between the two germline ends. The CDR3 is made up of 16 amino acids. From germline, CDR1 is SGHTA and CDR2 FQGNSA.